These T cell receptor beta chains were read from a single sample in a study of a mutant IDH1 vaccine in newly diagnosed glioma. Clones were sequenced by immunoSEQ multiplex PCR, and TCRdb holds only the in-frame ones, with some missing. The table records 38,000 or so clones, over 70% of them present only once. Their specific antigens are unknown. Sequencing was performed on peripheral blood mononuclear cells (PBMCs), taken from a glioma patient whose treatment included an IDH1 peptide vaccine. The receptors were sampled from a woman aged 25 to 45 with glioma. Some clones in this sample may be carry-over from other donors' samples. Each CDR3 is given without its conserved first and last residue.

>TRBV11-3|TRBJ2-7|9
ASSLEYEQY
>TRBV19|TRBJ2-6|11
ASSESGANVLT
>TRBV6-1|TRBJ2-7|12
ASSPRRDSYEQY
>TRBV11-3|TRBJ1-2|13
ASSLGDTPNYGYT
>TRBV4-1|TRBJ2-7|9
ASSQAGARY
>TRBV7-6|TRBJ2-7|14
ASSDPTSGRASEQY
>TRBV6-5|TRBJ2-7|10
ASSRSGYEQY
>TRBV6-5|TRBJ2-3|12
ASRTGYSTDTQY
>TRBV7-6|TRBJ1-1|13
ASSLRTGTNTEAF
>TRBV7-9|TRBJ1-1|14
ASSLYLTAMNTEAF
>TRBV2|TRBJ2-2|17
ASRGRDTWTTPNTGELF
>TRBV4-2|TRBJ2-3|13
ASSQEHGFTDTQY
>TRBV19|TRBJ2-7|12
ASSARQGAYEQY
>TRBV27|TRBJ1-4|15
ASSLRGPAWSNEKLF
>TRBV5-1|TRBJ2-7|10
ASSRTGYEQY
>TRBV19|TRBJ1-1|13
ASSIASYGNTEAF
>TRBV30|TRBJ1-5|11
AWSVDGDQPQH
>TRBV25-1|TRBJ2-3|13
ASSEFGATTDTQY
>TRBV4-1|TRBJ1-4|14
ASSPLGTGFNEKLF
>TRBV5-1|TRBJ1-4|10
ASGPGQGRLF
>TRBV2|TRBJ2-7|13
ASSPPSWSSYEQY
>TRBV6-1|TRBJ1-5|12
ASSRQGADQPQH
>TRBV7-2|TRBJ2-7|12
ASSSGGLGGEQY
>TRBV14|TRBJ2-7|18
ASSQDPRRVRDDRGHEQY
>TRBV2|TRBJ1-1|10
ASRPGQGRAF
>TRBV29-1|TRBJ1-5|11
SIGPGSNQPQH